This T cell receptor beta chain derives from a study of blood T cell repertoires in COVID-19. Overall study: From the United States, Italy and Spain came samples of acute and convalescent COVID-19.

Method: immunoSEQ multiplex PCR; TCRdb's copy keeps in-frame clones and lacks some. The sample consists of about 270,000 clones, roughly 86% of them appearing once. The sequencing input was peripheral blood. This clonotype originated in a man aged 35-49 years with active or convalescent COVID-19.

CDR3 DNA: TGTGCCAGCAGGAGGTTCGGGCAGCCCCAGCATTTT. Translating gives CASRRFGQPQHF. V is TRBV27 and J is TRBJ1-5; D is unclear. The germline CDR1 and CDR2 sequences are MNHEY and SMNVEV (reference sequence). CDR3 length equals 12 residues. V lost 6 bases, J lost 7 bases, and 10 bases lay in between.